What follows are 7 T cell receptor beta chains derived from one specimen sequenced in a study of control samples from healthy donors and cancer patients. Some clones are missing from TCRdb's copy, which holds only in-frame ones; the method was immunoSEQ multiplex PCR. This table holds over 100,000 clones, approximately 90% found once. What was sequenced was blood. These receptors were collected from a middle-aged man in good health.

This chain joins TRBV19 and TRBJ1-2; D ambiguous. Trimming shortened V by 0 bases and J by 8 bases, and 13 bases separated the two germline ends. The CDR3 contains 14 residues. Per the germline V gene, CDR1 is LNHDA and CDR2 is SQIVND (reference sequence). CDR3 sequence: CASSIERQVPGYTF. CDR3 bases: TGTGCCAGTAGTATAGAACGGCAGGTTCCCGGCTACACCTTC.

The V call is TRBV7-6, the J call TRBJ2-2; 8 positions agree with TRBD2. The germline V gene encodes CDR1 SGHVS and CDR2 FNYEAQ. V trimming: 2 bases; J trimming: 4 bases; junction bases outside the gene matches: 6. The CDR3 has 16 residues. The CDR3 region is CASSLLRGEGTGELFF. CDR3 coding DNA: TGTGCCAGCAGCTTACTGCGGGGGGAGGGCACCGGGGAGCTGTTTTTT.

The V call is TRBV30, the J call TRBJ2-1; no definite D call. The ends were cut back, 4 bases at V and 9 bases at J, with 13 bases in the middle. The CDR3 is made up of 12 amino acids. The V gene's germline CDR1 is GTSNPN and CDR2 SVGIG (reference sequence). The CDR3 reads CAWNAERGEQFF. The CDR3 DNA sequence: TGTGCCTGGAATGCTGAGCGAGGTGAGCAGTTCTTC.

The chain joins TRBV23-1 to TRBJ1-2; D is undetermined. TRBV23-1 has ORF status, its function being uncertain. The CDR3 contains 13 residues. Trimming shortened V by 2 bases and J by 10 bases, and 14 bases separated the two germline ends. The CDR3 sequence: CASSQPRTAHYTF. CDR3 bases: TGCGCCAGCAGTCAACCCCGAACAGCGCACTACACCTTC.

The gene calls are TRBV11-1 and TRBJ2-7, with TRBD1 matching 9 bases. The CDR3 contains 15 residues. Germline V gene lookup returns CDR1 SGHAT and CDR2 FQDESV (reference sequence). The V segment lost 0 bases and the J segment 5 bases; nucleotides outside the gene matches: 5. The CDR3 coding sequence is TGTGCCAGCAGCTTAGCCGGGACAGGGTACCACGAGCAGTACTTC. Translated, it gives CASSLAGTGYHEQYF.

The rearrangement uses TRBV20-1 and TRBJ2-1, with 8 nucleotides matching TRBD2. The CDR3 covers 14 residues. V lost 3 bases and J lost 6; bases outside the gene matches: 7. Germline V lookup: CDR1 DFQATT, CDR2 SNEGSKA (reference sequence). CDR3 DNA: TGCAGTGCTAGTAAAAACGGGGGGGCCAATGAGCAGTTCTTC. Protein product: CSASKNGGANEQFF.

The gene calls are TRBV13 and TRBJ1-2; the D is unclear. In germline, CDR1 is PRHDT, CDR2 FYEKMQ (reference sequence). The ends were cut back, 7 bases at V and 7 bases at J, with 16 bases in the middle. CDR3 length equals 13 residues. The CDR3 coding sequence is TGTGCCAGCATCCGCTATGGGGTGGCTGGCTACACCTTC. As protein: CASIRYGVAGYTF.